What follows is one T cell receptor beta chain and its context. Its antigen is currently unknown. The source of the sample is a study of cytomegalovirus exposure and HLA in healthy donors. With 0 bases removed from V and 1 base from J, the gap between germline ends came to 10 bases. Germline assignment: CDR1 LGHNA and CDR2 YSLEER. This CDR3 has 16 residues. Findings and caveats of the study: Earlier findings revealed that most TCR beta V segments proved productive either about 87% or about 30% of the time. Later analysis reportedly placed an Asian-associated ancestry cluster below the roughly 680-donor mean in N-insertions. The authors later found TCR association rates varying by HLA locus, with DRB1 most and HLA-C fewest. The investigators catalogued 180 or so TCR beta chains as cytomegalovirus-associated.

60 Vbeta and 13 Jbeta primers were used in PCR. The assay was immunoSEQ multiplex PCR, and TCRdb's table has in-frame clones only and misses some. The record lists 150,000 to 200,000 clones, of which the ten most abundant hold about 0.8%. V is TRBV4-3 and J is TRBJ1-3; the D gene is possibly TRBD1 (6 bases). Source material: PBMCs. This TCR was sampled from a woman younger than 30 in good health and CMV-seropositive. Here the CDR3 DNA reads TGCGCCAGCAGCCAAGATTGGACAGCGTCTGGAAACACCATATATTTT. Protein product: CASSQDWTASGNTIYF.